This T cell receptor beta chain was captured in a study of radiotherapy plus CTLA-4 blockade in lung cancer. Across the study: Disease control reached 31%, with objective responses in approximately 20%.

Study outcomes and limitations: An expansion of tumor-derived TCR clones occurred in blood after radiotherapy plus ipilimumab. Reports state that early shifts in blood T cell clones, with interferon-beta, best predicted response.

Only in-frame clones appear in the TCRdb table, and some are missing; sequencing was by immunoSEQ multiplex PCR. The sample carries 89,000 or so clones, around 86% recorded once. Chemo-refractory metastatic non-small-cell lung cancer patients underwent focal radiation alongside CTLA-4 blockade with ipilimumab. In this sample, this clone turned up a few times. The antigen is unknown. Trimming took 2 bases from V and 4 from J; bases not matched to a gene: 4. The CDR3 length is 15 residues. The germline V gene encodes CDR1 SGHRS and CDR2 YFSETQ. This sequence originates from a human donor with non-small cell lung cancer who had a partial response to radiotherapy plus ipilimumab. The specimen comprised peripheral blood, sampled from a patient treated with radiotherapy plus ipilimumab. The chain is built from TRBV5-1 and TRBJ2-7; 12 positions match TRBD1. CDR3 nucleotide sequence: TGCGCCAGCAGCTTCGGGACAGGGGGCTGGTACGAGCAGTACTTC. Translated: CASSFGTGGWYEQYF.